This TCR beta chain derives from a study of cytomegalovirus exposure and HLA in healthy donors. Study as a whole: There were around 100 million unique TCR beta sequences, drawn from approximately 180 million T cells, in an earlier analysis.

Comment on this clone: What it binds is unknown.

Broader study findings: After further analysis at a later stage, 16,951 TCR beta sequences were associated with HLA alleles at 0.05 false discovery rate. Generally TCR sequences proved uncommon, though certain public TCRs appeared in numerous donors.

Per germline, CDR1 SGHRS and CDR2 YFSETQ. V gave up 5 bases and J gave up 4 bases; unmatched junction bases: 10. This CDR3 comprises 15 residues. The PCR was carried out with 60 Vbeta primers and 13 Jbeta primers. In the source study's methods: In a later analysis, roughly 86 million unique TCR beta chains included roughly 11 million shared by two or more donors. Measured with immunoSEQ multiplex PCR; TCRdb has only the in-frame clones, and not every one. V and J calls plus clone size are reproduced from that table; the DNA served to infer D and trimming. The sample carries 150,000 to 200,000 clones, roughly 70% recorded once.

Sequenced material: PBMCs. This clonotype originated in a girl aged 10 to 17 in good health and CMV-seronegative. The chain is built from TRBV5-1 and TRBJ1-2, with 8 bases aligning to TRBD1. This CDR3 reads CASRIAGTGVYGYTF. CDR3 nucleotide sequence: TGCGCCAGCAGGATTGCCGGGACAGGAGTCTATGGCTACACCTTC.